This entry is about one T cell receptor beta chain. Clones were sequenced by immunoSEQ multiplex PCR, and TCRdb holds only the in-frame ones, with some missing. The sample holds some 17,000 clones, 70% to 85% seen once. The sample comes from a study of tumor-infiltrating lymphocytes in localized non-small cell lung cancer. CDR3 length equals 13 residues. CDR1 MDHEN and CDR2 SYDVKM come from the germline V gene. Deletions cut 2 bases from V and 2 bases from J, with 6 bases between. The specimen was lung tumor tissue. This chain links TRBV28 with TRBJ1-2; D uncertain. The clonotype comes from a human donor with non-small cell lung cancer. CDR3 coding DNA: TGTGCCAGCAGTTTAGGCGGGAACTATGGCTACACCTTC. It yields the protein CASSLGGNYGYTF.